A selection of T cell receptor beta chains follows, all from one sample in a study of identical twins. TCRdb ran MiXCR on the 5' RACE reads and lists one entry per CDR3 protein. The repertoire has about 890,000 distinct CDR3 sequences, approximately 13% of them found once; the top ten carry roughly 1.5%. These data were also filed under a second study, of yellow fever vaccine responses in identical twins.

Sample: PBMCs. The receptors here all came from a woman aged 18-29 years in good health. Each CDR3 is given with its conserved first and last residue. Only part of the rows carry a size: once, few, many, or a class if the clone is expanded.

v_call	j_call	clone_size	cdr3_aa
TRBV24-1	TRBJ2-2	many	CATARPGTSGELFF
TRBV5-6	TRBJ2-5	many	CASSPRSHGETQYF
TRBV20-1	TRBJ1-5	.	CSAVTGTVSNQPQHF
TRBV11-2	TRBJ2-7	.	CASRPFGRPPLNSYEQYF
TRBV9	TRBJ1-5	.	CASSVEGRNNQPQHF
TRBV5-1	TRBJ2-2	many	CASSLDGRNTGELFF
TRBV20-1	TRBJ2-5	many	CSAQILQGAGETQYF
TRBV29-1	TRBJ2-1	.	CSVEDRLAGHNEQFF
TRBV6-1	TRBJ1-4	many	CASSGGIGTNEKLFF
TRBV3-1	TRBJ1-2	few	CASTQGTLGGYTF
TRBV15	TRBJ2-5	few	CATSPDRGKWETQYF
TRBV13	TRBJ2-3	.	CASSSHKVRGGARDTQYF
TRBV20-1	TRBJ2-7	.	CSAREASGSWEQYF
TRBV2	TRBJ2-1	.	CASSDLLAGINEQFF
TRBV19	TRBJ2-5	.	CASSPRGGGDPNQETQYF
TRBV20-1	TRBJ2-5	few	CSVPKGRQETQYF
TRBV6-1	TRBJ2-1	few	CAATSGSGARAF
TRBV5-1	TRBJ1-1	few	CASSPGRVQTEAFF
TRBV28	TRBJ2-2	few	CASSVTADAGELFF
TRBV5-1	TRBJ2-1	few	CASSLGGRQSSYNEQFF
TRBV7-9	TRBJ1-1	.	CASSHGPAVTEAFF
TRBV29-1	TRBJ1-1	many	CSAARRGAEAFF
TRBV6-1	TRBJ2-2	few	CASSEEAAAGELFF
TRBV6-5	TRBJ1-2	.	CASSYESPVGTANNYGYTF
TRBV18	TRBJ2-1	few	CASSEAGDRRNEQFF
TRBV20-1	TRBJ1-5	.	CSAMNRAGYSNQPQHF
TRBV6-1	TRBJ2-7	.	CASRSKREALYEQYF
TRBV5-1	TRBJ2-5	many	CASSWASGKETQYF
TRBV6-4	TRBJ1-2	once	CASSLTGENYGYTF
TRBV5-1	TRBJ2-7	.	CASSLDPGTTFYEQYF
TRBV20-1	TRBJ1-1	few	CSAKHPEAFF
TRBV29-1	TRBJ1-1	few	CSALSAEAFF
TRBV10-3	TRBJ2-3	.	CAISKGGTTRDTQYF
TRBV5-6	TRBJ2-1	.	CASSLVSGSMFF
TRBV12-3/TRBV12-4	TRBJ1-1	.	CASSWGTFEAFF
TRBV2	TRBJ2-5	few	CASSEVTSGFGSQYF
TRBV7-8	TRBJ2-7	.	CASSFGGTTPAEQYF